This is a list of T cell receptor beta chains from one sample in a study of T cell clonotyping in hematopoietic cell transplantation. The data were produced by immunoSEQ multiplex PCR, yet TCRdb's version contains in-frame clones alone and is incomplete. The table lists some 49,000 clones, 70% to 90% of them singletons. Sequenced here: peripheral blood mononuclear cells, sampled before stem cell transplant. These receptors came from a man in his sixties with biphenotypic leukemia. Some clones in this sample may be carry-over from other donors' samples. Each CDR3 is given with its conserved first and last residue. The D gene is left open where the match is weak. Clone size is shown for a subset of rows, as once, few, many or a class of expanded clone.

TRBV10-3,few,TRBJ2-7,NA,TGTGCCATTGCTAGCGACAGGAGCTCCTACGAGCAGTACTTC,CAIASDRSSYEQYF
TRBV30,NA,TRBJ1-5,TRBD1,TGTGCCTGTGACAGGGGCAGCAATCAGCCCCAGCATTTT,CACDRGSNQPQHF
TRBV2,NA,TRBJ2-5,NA,TGTGCCAGCAGAGTGGGACTTCAAGAGACCCAGTACTTC,CASRVGLQETQYF
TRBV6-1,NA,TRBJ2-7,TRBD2,TGTGCCAGCAGTGAAGCGTGGACTAGCCCCTACGAGCAGTACTTC,CASSEAWTSPYEQYF
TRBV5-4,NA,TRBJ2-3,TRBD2,TGTGCCAGCAGCCGGCAAGTCGGGGGAGCGGGAGGGTGGAGTACGCAGTATTTT,CASSRQVGGAGGWSTQYF
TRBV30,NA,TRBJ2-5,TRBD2,TGTGCCTGGAGCGCGCTCGGCGGGGGAGGGGAGACCCAGTACTTC,CAWSALGGGGETQYF
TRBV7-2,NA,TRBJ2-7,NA,TGTGCCAGCAGCTTAAGGCGGGATGGCTACGAGCAGTACTTC,CASSLRRDGYEQYF
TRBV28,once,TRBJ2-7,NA,TGTGCCAGCAATGTGGGAGTGTCTACCTACGAGCAGTACTTC,CASNVGVSTYEQYF
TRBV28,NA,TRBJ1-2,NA,TGTGCCAGCAGCCCTCCCGACAGCGATGGCTACACCTTC,CASSPPDSDGYTF
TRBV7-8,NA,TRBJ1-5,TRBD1,TGTGCCAGCAGCGTCGGGACAGGGGATCAGCCCCAGCATTTT,CASSVGTGDQPQHF
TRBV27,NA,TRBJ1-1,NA,TGTGCCAGCCCGAGCAGCCCGAGGGATGGGGACACTGAAGCTTTCTTT,CASPSSPRDGDTEAFF
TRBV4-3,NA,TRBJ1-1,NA,TGCGCCAGCAGCCCCCGTAGGACCTGGAGCACTGAAGCTTTCTTT,CASSPRRTWSTEAFF